This T cell receptor (beta chain) was observed in a study of cytomegalovirus exposure and HLA in healthy donors. The CDR3 is 14 residues long. V lost 1 base to trimming and J lost 3 bases; unmatched junction nucleotides: 2. Germline CDR1 SEHNR, CDR2 FQNEAQ (reference sequence). The PCR had 60 Vbeta and 13 Jbeta primers. The repertoire was sequenced with immunoSEQ multiplex PCR; TCRdb's copy has only in-frame clones and lacks some. The sample has about 90,000 clones, under 85% seen once. This clone was picked up a small number of times. Sequencing input: PBMCs. This clonotype originated in a man aged 30 to 45 in good health and CMV-seronegative. The chain joins TRBV7-9 to TRBJ2-5; 7 nucleotides match TRBD1. The CDR3 here is CASSLDRGKETQYF. The CDR3 nucleotides are TGTGCCAGCAGCTTAGACAGGGGCAAAGAGACCCAGTACTTC.